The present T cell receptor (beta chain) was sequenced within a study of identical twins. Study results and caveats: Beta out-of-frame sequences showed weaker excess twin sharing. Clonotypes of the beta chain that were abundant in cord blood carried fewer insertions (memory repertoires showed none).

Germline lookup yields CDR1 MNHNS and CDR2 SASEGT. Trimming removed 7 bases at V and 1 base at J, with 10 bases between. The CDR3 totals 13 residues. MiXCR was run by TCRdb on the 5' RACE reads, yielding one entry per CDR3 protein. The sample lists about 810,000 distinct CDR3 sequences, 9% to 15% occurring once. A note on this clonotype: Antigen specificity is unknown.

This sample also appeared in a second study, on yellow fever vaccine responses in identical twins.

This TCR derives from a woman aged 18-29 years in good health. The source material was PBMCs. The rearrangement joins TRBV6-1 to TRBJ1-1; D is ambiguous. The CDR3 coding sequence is TGTGCCAGCAACGCACATACGAACACTGAAGCTTTCTTT. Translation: CASNAHTNTEAFF.